The 4 T cell receptor beta chains below all came from one sample that was sequenced in a study of T cell changes during pregnancy in multiple sclerosis. Here immunoSEQ multiplex PCR was the method, and the copy in TCRdb shows in-frame clones only, minus some. The sample holds about 120,000 clones; around 93% are singletons and the top ten take 6.2%. The sample here was peripheral blood, taken before pregnancy. The receptors were sampled from a female donor with multiple sclerosis, enrolled in a pregnancy study.

The genes are TRBV5-6 and TRBJ1-1; no clear D. The CDR3 contains 14 residues. The V and J ends lost 2 bases and 0 bases respectively, with 8 bases between them. CDR1 and CDR2 from the germline V gene are SGHDT and YYEEEE. The CDR3 DNA reads as TGTGCCAGCAGCTTACAGAACATGAACACTGAAGCTTTCTTT. Translation gives CASSLQNMNTEAFF.

The chain combines TRBV10-3 with TRBJ2-4; D unresolved. CDR1 ENHRY and CDR2 SYGVKD come from the germline V gene. V was trimmed by 10 bases and J by 0 bases, leaving 13 bases between them. The CDR3 consists of 14 residues. DNA of the CDR3: TGTGCCACCTCCTTAGAACTAGCCAAAAACATTCAGTACTTC. It specifies CATSLELAKNIQYF.

V is TRBV5-4 and J is TRBJ2-5, with D uncertain. The V end was cut by 0 bases, the J end by 5 bases, with 11 bases between. The CDR3 is 14 residues long. CDR1 and CDR2 from the germline V gene are SGHNT and YYREEE (reference sequence). CDR3 loop: CASSLVSSQETQYF. The CDR3, as DNA: TGTGCCAGCAGCTTGGTATCATCACAGGAGACCCAGTACTTC.

The V call is TRBV2, the J call TRBJ1-6, with 7 nucleotides matching TRBD1. Germline V CDR1 and CDR2: SNHLY, FYNNEI. The junction had 12 bases not matched to a gene; V was cut back by 6 bases and J by 10 bases. CDR3 length: 15 residues. The DNA of the CDR3 is TGTGCCAGCAGGGGAATGACAGGGTCACAGTCACCCCTCCACTTT. It yields the protein CASRGMTGSQSPLHF.